What follows are 23 T cell receptor beta chains derived from one specimen sequenced in a study of blood T cells in healthy people across ages. For the second PCR, which ran for about 7 to 11 cycles, a sample-barcoded 5' primer and a J-beta primer mix were used. TCRdb recomputed calls from the 5' RACE reads with MiXCR, one row per CDR3 protein. This table has roughly 680,000 distinct CDR3 sequences, 45% to 60% appearing once. The sample consisted of blood. All receptors come from a woman older than 75 in good health.

This clonotype was picked up a small number of times. The rearrangement joins TRBV15 to TRBJ2-1; TRBD1 or TRBD2 may be the D gene (5 bases each). The V end was cut by 1 base, the J end by 0 bases, with 7 bases between. The CDR3 is 15 amino acids. CDR1 and CDR2 from the germline V gene are LNHNV and YYDKDF (reference sequence). This CDR3 reads CATSRAGGSYNEQFF. The CDR3 nucleotides read TGTGCCACCAGCAGAGCTGGGGGCTCCTACAATGAGCAGTTCTTC.

In its sample, this clonotype was seen once. Since a much larger clone is just one base distant, this may be a read error. This chain connects TRBV20-1 to TRBJ2-5; D call uncertain. Germline V gene data show CDR1 as DFQATT and CDR2 as SNEGSKA (reference sequence). This CDR3 is built from 15 residues. The CDR3 nucleotides read TGCAGTGCTAGAGGATGGAAAAGAGGTCAAGGGACCCAGTACTTC. Protein product: CSARGWKRGQGTQYF.

The gene calls are TRBV7-2 and TRBJ1-2; D gene uncertain. V gave up 0 bases and J gave up 8 bases, with 16 bases separating them. The CDR3 contains 15 residues. Germline loops: CDR1 SGHTA, CDR2 FQGNSA. The CDR3 sequence: CASSLAGRLAEGYTF. The CDR3 DNA reads as TGTGCCAGCAGCTTAGCTGGGAGGCTAGCGGAGGGCTACACCTTC.

Worth noting for this clonotype: A much bigger clone sits one base away, suggesting this may be a read error. The chain uses TRBV18 and TRBJ2-1; D is ambiguous. Per the germline V gene, CDR1 is KGHSH and CDR2 is LQKENI. The germline V and J ends were trimmed by 2 bases and 11 bases, with 7 bases remaining between them. This CDR3 spans 11 amino acids. Written as DNA, the CDR3 is TGTGCCAGCTCACCAGGGTTCAAGCAGTTCTTC. This gives the protein CASSPGFKQFF.

This clonotype has just a few counts. The V call is TRBV7-2, the J call TRBJ2-1, with D perhaps TRBD2 (6 bases). Trimming took off 5 bases at V and 8 bases at J, with 13 bases between the two ends. The CDR3 contains 13 residues. The V gene's germline CDR1 is SGHTA and CDR2 FQGNSA. The CDR3 loop is CASSARERHEQFF. CDR3 sequence (DNA): TGTGCCAGCAGCGCCCGGGAGCGGCATGAGCAGTTCTTC.

This clonotype came up many times. The chain carries TRBV12-3 or TRBV12-4 and TRBJ2-3; tentatively, D is TRBD2 (6 bases). Trimming took 3 bases from V and 2 from J, leaving 12 bases between them. The CDR3 loop spans 15 amino acids. The CDR3 DNA is TGTGCCAGCAGTTTTCGGGACTCCTCCACAGATACGCAGTATTTT. This translates into CASSFRDSSTDTQYF.

The chain recombines TRBV2 with TRBJ2-3; D is uncertain. This CDR3 spans 13 amino acids. The V end was cut by 8 bases, the J end by 1 base, with 10 bases between. The germline V gene has CDR1 SNHLY and CDR2 FYNNEI. The CDR3 protein is CASEVDGTDTQYF. The DNA for the CDR3 is TGTGCCAGCGAAGTTGATGGCACAGATACGCAGTATTTT.

The chain links TRBV20-1 to TRBJ1-1; D is uncertain. Trimming cost V 6 bases and J 2 bases, with 10 bases left between them. This CDR3 contains 12 residues. Germline CDR1 and CDR2: DFQATT and SNEGSKA (reference sequence). This CDR3 is CSAQRQNTEAFF. The CDR3, as DNA: TGCAGTGCCCAGAGGCAAAACACTGAAGCTTTCTTT.

About this clonotype itself: A much larger clone lies a single base off, so this may be a read error. V and J are TRBV7-2 and TRBJ2-1, with no clear D. This CDR3 region has 16 residues. Germline V gene data show CDR1 as SGHTA and CDR2 as FQGNSA. CDR3 protein: CASSSSVKTSYNEQLF. The CDR3 DNA follows: TGTGCCAGCAGCTCGTCAGTCAAAACCTCCTACAATGAGCAGCTCTTC.

This chain links TRBV25-1 with TRBJ2-7, with TRBD2 matching over 7 bases. CDR3 length equals 17 residues. CDR1 MGHDK and CDR2 SYGVNS come from the germline V gene. J gave up 2 bases and V 2 bases, and 12 bases lay outside the gene matches. CDR3 protein: CASSEDAGAGMTYEQYF. For the CDR3, the DNA is TGTGCCAGCAGTGAAGACGCGGGAGCAGGGATGACCTACGAGCAGTACTTC.

This clonotype was seen more than once but under ten times. The chain links TRBV20-1 to TRBJ2-2; D remains ambiguous. Germline lookup yields CDR1 DFQATT and CDR2 SNEGSKA (reference sequence). Trimming pared 0 bases from V and 7 bases from J, leaving 12 bases between. The CDR3 has 14 residues. In nucleotides, the CDR3 is TGCAGTGCTAGAGACCGTAGATGGGGCGGGGAGCTGTTTTTT. Translation: CSARDRRWGGELFF.

The chain carries TRBV7-8 and TRBJ1-1; 11 bases agree with TRBD1. Germline values: CDR1 SGHVS, CDR2 FQNEAQ. The CDR3 is 16 residues long. The junction had 12 bases not matched to a gene; V was cut back by 5 bases and J by 7 bases. CDR3 sequence: CASSRGTGGVGGEAFF. The CDR3 DNA sequence: TGTGCCAGCAGCCGTGGGACAGGGGGGGTTGGCGGTGAAGCTTTCTTT.

The chain recombines TRBV2 with TRBJ2-1; TRBD2 matches 9 bases. Losses at the gene ends were 3 bases for V and 10 bases for J; bases not matched to a gene: 19. Germline CDR1 SNHLY, CDR2 FYNNEI. The CDR3 is made up of 18 amino acids. CDR3 protein: CASSESGNWRGGDLEQFF. The CDR3 DNA sequence: TGTGCCAGCAGTGAGAGTGGAAATTGGCGGGGGGGCGATTTGGAGCAGTTCTTC.

This clonotype was found many times. The chain uses TRBV29-1 and TRBJ2-3; D remains unclear. The CDR3 consists of 12 residues. V gave up 6 bases and J gave up 1 base, with 8 bases separating them. Germline loops: CDR1 SQVTM, CDR2 ANQGSEA. CDR3 sequence reads: CSVTMGTDTQYF. The CDR3 region has the DNA TGCAGCGTGACGATGGGCACAGATACGCAGTATTTT.

The chain carries TRBV20-1 and TRBJ1-1; TRBD1 matches at 8 bases. CDR3 length: 15 amino acids. Per the germline V gene, CDR1 is DFQATT and CDR2 is SNEGSKA (reference sequence). V dropped 5 bases and J dropped 1; count of bases not matched to a gene: 9. The CDR3 is CSAPGQGRSNTEAFF. The CDR3 coding sequence is TGCAGTGCTCCAGGACAGGGACGGTCGAACACTGAAGCTTTCTTT.

This clonotype was detected only once. The chain uses TRBV20-1 and TRBJ2-3, with D possibly TRBD2 on 5 matching bases. Trimming shortened V by 1 base and J by 1 base, and 9 bases separated the two germline ends. CDR1 DFQATT and CDR2 SNEGSKA come from the germline V gene (reference sequence). The CDR3 runs 14 residues. CDR3 nucleotide sequence: TGCAGTGCTAGAGGGGAGATTCGCACAGATACGCAGTATTTT. This translates into CSARGEIRTDTQYF.

In its sample, this clonotype was seen many times. The chain joins TRBV10-1 to TRBJ2-1; D gene ambiguous. The germline gives CDR1 WNHNN, CDR2 SYGVQD (reference sequence). This CDR3 region has 11 residues. Deletions cut 4 bases from V and 5 bases from J, with 3 bases between. DNA for the CDR3: TGCGCCAGCAGTGGTCACAATGAGCAGTTCTTC. Translating gives CASSGHNEQFF.

This sequence joins TRBV28 and TRBJ2-2, with 7 bases lining up with TRBD1. The V and J ends lost 8 bases and 0 bases, in that order; junction bases with no gene match: 6. The germline V gene encodes CDR1 MDHEN and CDR2 SYDVKM. This CDR3 spans 15 amino acids. The CDR3 loop is CASGEQGTNTGELFF. The CDR3, as DNA: TGTGCCAGCGGGGAACAGGGGACGAACACCGGGGAGCTGTTTTTT.

Turning to this clonotype: One junction end disagrees with the germline gene, perhaps due to a read error. The gene calls are TRBV5-1 and TRBJ1-1, with 9 bases identical to TRBD1. CDR1 and CDR2 from the germline V gene are SGHRS and YFSETQ. The CDR3 covers 17 residues. This CDR3 reads CTSSLGGTGNINTEAFF. The CDR3 DNA is TGCACCAGCAGCTTGGGAGGGACAGGGAACATTAACACTGAAGCTTTCTTT.

The chain links TRBV28 to TRBJ1-5, with no clear D. The CDR3 is 12 residues long. The ends were cut back, 6 bases at V and 7 bases at J, with 10 bases in the middle. The V gene's germline CDR1 is MDHEN and CDR2 SYDVKM. CDR3 DNA: TGTGCCAGCAGCTCACACGGCCAGCCCCAGCATTTT. Translating gives CASSSHGQPQHF.

Regarding this clonotype: A much larger clone sits a single nucleotide away, making a read error possible. This chain joins TRBV6-5 and TRBJ1-2; the D is unclear. Trimming took 0 bases from V and 3 from J, leaving 8 bases between them. This CDR3 is built from 14 residues. The germline V gene has CDR1 MNHEY and CDR2 SVGAGI. The CDR3 loop reads CASSYSMADYGYTF. For the CDR3, the DNA is TGTGCCAGCAGTTACTCGATGGCGGACTATGGCTACACCTTC.

V and J are TRBV29-1 and TRBJ1-2; TRBD1 matches 8 bases. V was pared by 7 bases and J by 4 bases, with 2 bases of the junction left unmatched. This CDR3 is built from 11 residues. Germline CDR1 reads SQVTM; CDR2 reads ANQGSEA. CDR3 in DNA: TGCAGCGGGACAGGGTTCTATGGCTACACCTTC. Translating it yields CSGTGFYGYTF.

V gene TRBV5-1 combines with J gene TRBJ2-1; D call uncertain. The ends were cut back, 0 bases at V and 6 bases at J, with 10 bases in the middle. The CDR3 consists of 14 residues. In germline, CDR1 is SGHRS, CDR2 YFSETQ. Here the CDR3 reads CASSLGPVRNEQFF. CDR3 in DNA: TGCGCCAGCAGCTTGGGTCCGGTGCGCAATGAGCAGTTCTTC.